This T cell receptor (beta chain) originates from a study of CXCR3-negative and CXCR3-positive naive CD8 T cells. The libraries of TRB cDNA were prepared using 5' RACE with UMI labels. TCRdb re-called the 5' RACE reads and catalogs CDR3 proteins one per entry, DNA excluded. The sample totals about 84,000 distinct CDR3 sequences. Study-level findings and limits: CXCR3-negative naive cells had less hydrophobic TRB CDR3s than did CXCR3-positive naive cells.

In regard to this clonotype: Its antigen is unknown.

This receptor was obtained from a human donor in good health. Some clones in this sample may be carry-over from other donors' samples. The specimen sequenced was naive CXCR3+ CD8+ T cells from blood. Specified subset: CD45RO-CCR7+CD27+CD95- naive CD8+ T cells expressing CXCR3 (TNR3+).

The CDR3 here is CASSARGLGSWENPNEQFF. The genes are TRBV6-6 and TRBJ2-1; TCRdb proposes TRBD1, but this gene call is untestable without DNA. The CDR3 sequence is 19 residues long. The germline V gene encodes CDR1 MNHNY and CDR2 SVGAGI (reference sequence).